This T cell receptor beta chain was captured in a study of pediatric ulcerative colitis. Study findings and constraints: In rectum, acute severe colitis had expanded clones and less diversity. Blood-rectal clonal overlap within each person was significantly higher in ulcerative colitis patients than controls. A couple of patients had blood samples with substantially reduced template counts. Total lymphocyte DNA, not sorted subsets, was the template.

There are a few counts of this clone. The antigen remains undetermined. The assay was immunoSEQ multiplex PCR, and TCRdb's table has in-frame clones only and misses some. The sample has 60,000 or so clones, 77% seen once. This receptor was identified in a boy younger than 18 with moderate ulcerative colitis. The sequenced sample consisted of blood.

Written as DNA, the CDR3 is TGTGCCAGCTCACCACCGCCGGGTACCTATGGCTACACCTTC. Amino acids: CASSPPPGTYGYTF. The rearrangement uses TRBV18 and TRBJ1-2; D remains unclear. V was cut by 0 bases and J by 4 bases, with 9 bases left in between. The CDR3 totals 14 residues. CDR1 is KGHSH and CDR2 is LQKENI in the germline V gene.